Sequencing of this T cell receptor (beta chain) was carried out in a study of cytomegalovirus exposure and HLA in healthy donors. Study observations and caveats: In an earlier analysis, most TCR beta V segments were productive about 87% or about 30% of the time.

At collection, donors were nominally healthy, but unrecorded immune exposures were probable. The PCR made use of 60 Vbeta and 13 Jbeta primers. The protocol was immunoSEQ multiplex PCR, while the TCRdb copy is restricted to in-frame clones and leaves out a portion. The table includes more than 150,000 clones, 75% to 90% detected once. On this clone: Its matching antigen is unknown.

This CDR3 is 13 amino acids long. With 5 bases clipped from V and 2 bases from J, the junction kept 3 bases outside the gene matches. CDR1 and CDR2 (germline): SGHTA, FQGTGA. V is TRBV7-3 and J is TRBJ2-7; 7 bases are shared with TRBD1. The sequencing sample was made of PBMCs. The TCR was taken from a young woman in good health and CMV-seronegative. The CDR3 bases are TGTGCCAGCAGCCTCCAGGGGGCCTACGAGCAGTACTTC. This sequence encodes CASSLQGAYEQYF.